These 27 T cell receptor beta chains originate from one sample sequenced in a study of OX40 agonist ivuxolimab in advanced cancers. Assay: immunoSEQ multiplex PCR; the TCRdb copy retains only in-frame clones and omits some. The table includes roughly 6,500 clones, around 79% detected once. Specimen: CD4+ or CD8+ T cells sorted from blood, collected in a trial of the OX40 agonist ivuxolimab. The receptor source for this set is an adult with an advanced solid tumor such as melanoma, head and neck, liver or kidney cancer.

The CDR3, as DNA: TGTGCCAGCAGCTTAGGGGGCGCGGGCAACTCCTACAATGAGCAGTTCTTC. Protein: CASSLGGAGNSYNEQFF. The V gene is TRBV7-9, the J gene TRBJ2-1; D possibly matches TRBD1 or TRBD2 (5 bases each). The CDR3 loop spans 17 amino acids. V shed 1 base and J shed 0 bases, with 13 bases lying between them. Germline loops: CDR1 SEHNR, CDR2 FQNEAQ (reference sequence).

The chain has TRBV30 and TRBJ2-5; a weak D match, TRBD1 (5 bases). The CDR3 spans 14 residues. In germline, CDR1 is GTSNPN, CDR2 SVGIG (reference sequence). Trimming shortened V by 3 bases and J by 6 bases, and 17 bases separated the two germline ends. The CDR3: CAWSLSIGVQTQYF. The CDR3 DNA reads as TGTGCCTGGAGCTTATCCATAGGGGTTCAGACCCAGTACTTC. The full variable domain, with the rest looked up from reference TRBV30 and TRBJ2-5, is SQTIHQWPATLVQPVGSPLSLECTVEGTSNPNLYWYRQAAGRGLQLLFYSVGIGQISSEVPQNLSASRPQDRQFILSSKKLLLSDSGFYLCAWSLSIGVQTQYFGPGTRLLVL.

The rearrangement joins TRBV4-3 to TRBJ2-2; the D is unclear. V dropped 0 bases and J dropped 6 bases, with 11 bases sitting between them. This CDR3 spans 15 amino acids. Germline V gives CDR1 LGHNA, CDR2 YSLEER. The CDR3, as DNA: TGCGCCAGCAGCCAAGAGGATAGCCCAGCCGGGGAGCTGTTTTTT. Its translation: CASSQEDSPAGELFF.

The rearrangement links TRBV27 to TRBJ2-7, with 7 bases that match TRBD1. After removal of 5 bases from V and 0 bases from J, the junction contained 4 bases not matched to a gene. The CDR3 extends over 14 amino acids. Germline loops: CDR1 MNHEY, CDR2 SMNVEV (reference sequence). CDR3 sequence (DNA): TGTGCCAGCAGTCCTAGGGACAGCTCCTACGAGCAGTACTTC. Translated: CASSPRDSSYEQYF.

The chain couples TRBV7-8 to TRBJ2-3; D is undetermined. Germline values: CDR1 SGHVS, CDR2 FQNEAQ. The CDR3 is 12 residues long. Trimming stripped 2 bases from V and 4 bases from J, with 4 bases between. The CDR3 DNA is TGTGCCAGCAGCTTAAGCGCAGATACGCAGTATTTT. Its protein product is CASSLSADTQYF.

The V call is TRBV4-1, the J call TRBJ1-1; D might be TRBD1 (6 bases). Trimming took 3 bases from V and 10 from J, leaving 18 bases between them. This CDR3 is built from 14 residues. Germline V gene lookup returns CDR1 MGHRA and CDR2 YSYEKL. CDR3 nucleotide sequence: TGCGCCAGCAGCCACATCACAGGGAATTACGGAGCTTTCTTT. As protein: CASSHITGNYGAFF.

V is TRBV4-3 and J is TRBJ2-7, with a possible D match to TRBD2 (5 bases). In germline, CDR1 is LGHNA, CDR2 YSLEER. Trimming took 1 base from V and 0 from J, leaving 10 bases between them. The CDR3 spans 15 residues. For the CDR3, the DNA is TGCGCCAGCAGCCAAGCGACGGGGAGCTCCTACGAGCAGTACTTC. It yields the protein CASSQATGSSYEQYF.

The chain uses TRBV2 and TRBJ1-5, with unresolved D. The CDR3 totals 15 residues. V lost 0 bases, J lost 4 bases, and 10 bases lay in between. CDR1 is SNHLY, CDR2 FYNNEI, per germline. CDR3 sequence reads: CASSEAQGSNQPQHF. CDR3 in DNA: TGTGCCAGCAGTGAAGCGCAAGGGTCGAATCAGCCCCAGCATTTT. Supplemented by reference TRBV2 and TRBJ1-5, the full variable domain reads EPEVTQTPSHQVTQMGQEVILRCVPISNHLYFYWYRQILGQKVEFLVSFYNNEISEKSEIFDDQFSVERPDGSNFTLKIRSTKLEDSAMYFCASSEAQGSNQPQHFGDGTRLSIL.

V and J are TRBV28 and TRBJ2-5, with D unresolved. V gave up 5 bases and J gave up 4 bases, with 20 bases separating them. Per the germline V gene, CDR1 is MDHEN and CDR2 is SYDVKM. The CDR3 covers 16 residues. The CDR3, as DNA: TGTGCCAGCAGTCCCATGATGTCCCTTAACTTAGAGACCCAGTACTTC. This encodes CASSPMMSLNLETQYF. The entire variable domain, with the rest obtained from reference TRBV28 and TRBJ2-5, is as follows: DVKVTQSSRYLVKRTGEKVFLECVQDMDHENMFWYRQDPGLGLRLIYFSYDVKMKEKGDIPEGYSVSREKKERFSLILESASTNQTSMYLCASSPMMSLNLETQYFGPGTRLLVL.

The chain uses TRBV18 and TRBJ2-3; 7 bases are shared with TRBD2. This CDR3 comprises 15 residues. Trimming cost V 7 bases and J 2 bases; bases outside gene matches: 9. CDR1 KGHSH and CDR2 LQKENI come from the germline V gene. This chain's CDR3 is CASYAGEVFTDTQYF. In DNA, the CDR3 is TGTGCCAGCTACGCGGGAGAGGTTTTCACAGATACGCAGTATTTT.

This chain connects TRBV7-3 to TRBJ2-5; 13 bases map to TRBD2. J gave up 1 base and V 5 bases, and 7 bases lay outside the gene matches. The CDR3 is made up of 17 amino acids. Germline CDR1 is SGHTA and CDR2 is FQGTGA. The CDR3 loop reads CASSPPGTSGVQETQYF. The CDR3 region has the DNA TGTGCCAGCAGCCCCCCCGGGACTAGCGGGGTCCAAGAGACCCAGTACTTC.

The genes are TRBV27 and TRBJ1-2; D might be TRBD1 (6 bases). V shed 6 bases and J shed 4 bases, with 15 bases lying between them. Germline values: CDR1 MNHEY, CDR2 SMNVEV (reference sequence). This CDR3 is built from 14 residues. CDR3 coding DNA: TGTGCCAGCAGACCTGAGGGGGAAGGCTATGGCTACACCTTC. Translating it yields CASRPEGEGYGYTF.

The chain uses TRBV6-1 and TRBJ1-1; D call uncertain. This CDR3 has 16 residues. Germline V CDR1 and CDR2: MNHNS, SASEGT. V was shortened by 2 bases and J by 3 bases, with 16 bases between the two germline ends. The CDR3 coding sequence is TGTGCCAGCAGTGAAATAGTAAGGCCGCTTGACACTGAAGCTTTCTTT. Its translation: CASSEIVRPLDTEAFF.

This sequence joins TRBV6-5 and TRBJ2-5, with D possibly matching TRBD2 (7 bases). The CDR3 sequence is 14 residues long. CDR1 and CDR2 from the germline V gene are MNHEY and SVGAGI. V lost 5 bases and J 11 bases, leaving 21 bases between the germline ends. The CDR3 region has the DNA TGTGCCAGCAGTCAGGGAGGGGGTACGCTTGAGCAGTACTTC. It encodes CASSQGGGTLEQYF.

The chain recombines TRBV28 with TRBJ2-1; D assignment may be TRBD1 or TRBD2 (6 bases each). The CDR3 length is 16 residues. In germline, CDR1 is MDHEN, CDR2 SYDVKM. The V end was cut by 7 bases, the J end by 4 bases, with 20 bases between. DNA for the CDR3: TGTGCCAGCACTCTTCGGAGGGGGGCTGTTTACAATGAGCAGTTCTTC. This encodes CASTLRRGAVYNEQFF. Based on the CDR3 plus reference TRBV28 and TRBJ2-1, the full variable domain is DVKVTQSSRYLVKRTGEKVFLECVQDMDHENMFWYRQDPGLGLRLIYFSYDVKMKEKGDIPEGYSVSREKKERFSLILESASTNQTSMYLCASTLRRGAVYNEQFFGPGTRLTVL.

In this sample, this clone turned up a few times. The rearrangement joins TRBV28 to TRBJ2-3; 12 nucleotides agree with TRBD2. V gave up 3 bases and J gave up 4 bases; unmatched junction bases: 8. This CDR3 has 17 amino acids. The germline V gene has CDR1 MDHEN and CDR2 SYDVKM. Here the CDR3 reads CASSFLTSGSVADTQYF. Here the CDR3 DNA reads TGTGCCAGCAGTTTTTTGACTAGCGGGAGTGTGGCAGATACGCAGTATTTT.

This chain uses TRBV7-9 with TRBJ2-1; the D is unclear. From germline, CDR1 is SEHNR and CDR2 FQNEAQ (reference sequence). V gave up 5 bases and J gave up 0 bases, with 11 bases separating them. The CDR3 totals 15 residues. The CDR3 region has the DNA TGTGCCAGCAGCCTGTCCCCCAGCTCCTACAATGAGCAGTTCTTC. Protein: CASSLSPSSYNEQFF.

The chain links TRBV12-5 to TRBJ1-2, with TRBD1 identical over 10 bases. V shed 3 bases and J 1 base; nucleotides not matched to a gene: 2. CDR3 length equals 15 residues. Germline V gene sequence: CDR1 LGHNT, CDR2 FRNRAP. This chain's CDR3 is CASGFGDRGNYGYTF. The CDR3 bases are TGTGCTAGTGGTTTCGGGGACAGGGGTAACTATGGCTACACCTTC.

The chain couples TRBV27 to TRBJ1-1; perhaps TRBD1 as D (5 bases). Trimming left V 2 bases short and J 4 bases short, with 11 bases between. CDR3 length equals 14 residues. Germline V lookup: CDR1 MNHEY, CDR2 SMNVEV (reference sequence). CDR3 DNA sequence: TGTGCCAGCAGTTTAGGACTAAGGGGCACTGAAGCTTTCTTT. Amino acid sequence: CASSLGLRGTEAFF.

The CDR3 DNA reads TGTGCCAGCAGTTACTCGGGGGGGAACACTGAAGCTTTCTTT. Amino acids: CASSYSGGNTEAFF. The V gene is TRBV6-5, the J gene TRBJ1-1; the D gene is possibly TRBD1 (5 bases). Germline-derived CDR1 and CDR2 are MNHEY and SVGAGI. The length of the CDR3 is 14 residues. Trimming pared 0 bases from V and 1 base from J, leaving 6 bases between.

This clone was counted between two and nine times. This rearrangement joins TRBV20-1 to TRBJ2-1, with 8 nucleotides matching TRBD1. Trimming removed 6 bases from V and 6 bases from J; junction bases left unmatched: 1. The germline gives CDR1 DFQATT, CDR2 SNEGSKA (reference sequence). The CDR3 has 11 amino acids. This chain's CDR3 is CSADRVNEQFF. The CDR3 DNA sequence: TGCAGTGCGGACAGGGTCAATGAGCAGTTCTTC.

The genes are TRBV5-1 and TRBJ2-7; 7 positions match TRBD2. Trimming cost V 0 bases and J 6 bases; bases outside gene matches: 3. Germline assignment: CDR1 SGHRS and CDR2 YFSETQ. This CDR3 comprises 13 residues. The CDR3 nucleotides are TGCGCCAGCAGCTTGGGACGCGGGAGCGAGCAGTACTTC. This translates into CASSLGRGSEQYF.

The CDR3 DNA is TGTGCCAGCTCACCCTCGTTCGGACTAGCGGGAGGACGGGGAGAGACCCAGTACTTC. Residues: CASSPSFGLAGGRGETQYF. The genes are TRBV18 and TRBJ2-5; 14 bases align to TRBD2. This CDR3 region has 19 residues. Looked up from germline, CDR1 is KGHSH and CDR2 is LQKENI. The J segment lost 4 bases and the V segment lost 3 bases, leaving 13 bases of the junction unmatched.

The chain is built from TRBV27 and TRBJ1-2, with D possibly being TRBD1 (6 bases). The V and J ends lost 8 bases and 4 bases respectively, with 20 bases between them. This CDR3 comprises 15 residues. Germline-derived CDR1 and CDR2 are MNHEY and SMNVEV (reference sequence). CDR3: CASGITGGLGYGYTF. CDR3 DNA: TGTGCCAGCGGCATTACTGGGGGGCTGGGCTATGGCTACACCTTC.

The genes are TRBV30 and TRBJ2-7; a possible D gene is TRBD2 (6 bases). The germline CDR1 and CDR2 sequences are GTSNPN and SVGIG (reference sequence). The CDR3 contains 17 residues. V was cut by 1 base and J by 5 bases, with 24 bases left in between. CDR3 loop: CAWSDRLGGIGRDEQYF. CDR3 coding DNA: TGTGCCTGGAGTGACAGACTGGGCGGGATCGGTCGGGACGAGCAGTACTTC.

V gene TRBV27 combines with J gene TRBJ1-1; 7 bases map to TRBD1. Germline V gene data show CDR1 as MNHEY and CDR2 as SMNVEV (reference sequence). The V and J ends lost 5 bases and 1 base, in that order; junction bases with no gene match: 4. CDR3 size: 14 residues. The CDR3 coding sequence is TGTGCCAGCAGTGCGGCAGGGGGGAACACTGAAGCTTTCTTT. Encoded protein: CASSAAGGNTEAFF.

This chain links TRBV28 with TRBJ2-1; 9 bases agree with TRBD2. This CDR3 has 16 residues. With V trimmed by 6 bases and J by 0 bases, 6 bases remained unmatched. Germline V gene sequence: CDR1 MDHEN, CDR2 SYDVKM. As DNA, the CDR3 is TGTGCCAGCAGCAGGCTACTAGCGGGCTCCTACAATGAGCAGTTCTTC. This translates into CASSRLLAGSYNEQFF. The variable domain in full, with the rest retrieved from reference TRBV28 and TRBJ2-1, is DVKVTQSSRYLVKRTGEKVFLECVQDMDHENMFWYRQDPGLGLRLIYFSYDVKMKEKGDIPEGYSVSREKKERFSLILESASTNQTSMYLCASSRLLAGSYNEQFFGPGTRLTVL.